Included here is one T cell receptor (beta chain) sequence, with context. Its cognate antigen has yet to be identified. Base qualities are not recorded, but no much larger clone differs from it by a single base. RNA was extracted using the RNeasy kit, and about 0.45 to 1 ug of the RNA was reverse transcribed with random hexamers. The immunoSEQ multiplex PCR assay, covering 54 Vbeta and 13 Jbeta segments, was used to amplify TCR beta CDR3 regions. PCR amplification bias was corrected by using a synthetic template baseline for primer optimization and computational correction. The original pipeline was this. Reads were annotated to V, D and J genes per IMGT and analyzed with immunoSEQ Analyzer, keeping only productive sequences. To calculate clonality, Shannon entropy was normalized by log2 of the number of productive unique sequences and then subtracted from one. Public and private clones were assessed among the 100 most prevalent clones of each patient and control. Clones were defined as Susac-specific if absent from the healthy and MS cohorts, from more than 900 published viral clones and from other ImmuneACCESS disease sequences. TCRdb reran the public reads through fastp at Q25 and MiXCR, keeping productive beta chains. Duplicate CDR3 protein sequences are folded into a single record with the most common DNA and genes. TCRdb's processing, not the authors' own work, is the source of the V and J calls. For this sample there are 75,000 to 80,000 distinct CDR3 sequences; around 94% appear just once. Of the sample, about 0.48% falls within the top ten clones.

High-throughput TCR beta sequencing profiled peripheral blood CD8+ and CD4+ T cells from healthy donors, Susac syndrome patients and multiple sclerosis patients. The Susac syndrome patients fulfilled recently defined diagnostic criteria for definite or probable disease. Bulk CD8+ and CD4+ T cells were purified by magnetic negative isolation, whereas CD8+ TEMRA cells were enriched by FACS. Blood was drawn into EDTA tubes, processed within 24 hours, and PBMCs were isolated by density gradient centrifugation. PBMCs intended for TCR sequencing were cryopreserved in liquid nitrogen and thawed later in a water bath at 37 degrees C. The sorted or isolated CD4+, CD8+ and CD8+ TEMRA cells reached a purity of at least 90%. The data derive from a study of CD8 T cells in Susac syndrome (dated by TCRdb to between 2017 and 2020). Study-wide context: Of the Susac syndrome patients who were sequenced, roughly 8 were in clinical remission while 5 or 6 had clinically active disease. At blood withdrawal, Susac syndrome patients were either therapy-naive, taking corticosteroids (in some cases with IVIg as well), or taking IVIg alone. Repertoire sequencing was used to test whether CD8+ T cell activation and differentiation in Susac syndrome was antigen driven. The clonality of the CD8+ T cell repertoire was compared across 12 healthy donors, around 14 Susac syndrome patients and around 16 multiple sclerosis patients. What the authors observed across the whole study: Susac syndrome CD8+ repertoires showed clonal expansion, highest in CD8+ TEMRA cells and greater in clinically active than remitting patients. The study acknowledged that relatively few individuals were included in the TCR sequencing and HLA analysis. Over 15 and five Susac-specific public clones were found in the total CD8+ and CD8+ TEMRA repertoires, respectively.

The clonotype comes from a human donor with Susac syndrome. What was sequenced was CD8+ T cells from PBMCs.

At the DNA level, the sequence is TGCAGTGCTACTCAGGGGTGGAGCTCCTACGAGCAGTACTTC. It translates as CSATQGWSSYEQYF. The sequence links TRBV20-1 to TRBJ2-7; a tentative D call is TRBD1 (6 bases match). The CDR3 runs 14 amino acids, cysteine and phenylalanine included. Just the 42-base CDR3 DNA is kept, in frame starting at base 1. The germline V gene (reference sequence) gives CDR1 as DFQATT and CDR2 as SNEGSKA. V is pared back by 4 bases and J by 0 bases, with 13 bases lying between the germline termini.